This T cell receptor beta chain was observed in a study of cytomegalovirus exposure and HLA in healthy donors. Points from the study as a whole: Later examination showed HLA-associated TCR beta chains had greater clonal expansion than equally common others. Some public TCRs appeared in many individuals, while most sequences were rare.

Trimming took 6 bases from V and 7 from J; bases not matched to a gene: 8. The CDR3 covers 14 residues. Germline lookup yields CDR1 MDHEN and CDR2 SYDVKM. 13 Jbeta primers and 60 Vbeta primers were used for the PCR. Here immunoSEQ multiplex PCR was the method, and the copy in TCRdb shows in-frame clones only, minus some. This table has 150,000 or so clones, 70% to 80% appearing once. Although they were nominally healthy when sampled, donors likely had unrecorded immune exposures. In regard to this clone: Its target is not known.

The source of this sequence is a man aged 18 to 29 in good health and CMV-seropositive. Sequenced sample: PBMCs. The gene calls are TRBV28 and TRBJ1-5; 8 nucleotides match TRBD1. The CDR3 sequence is CASRVQGERQPQHF. The CDR3 coding sequence is TGTGCCAGCAGGGTACAGGGGGAAAGACAGCCCCAGCATTTT.